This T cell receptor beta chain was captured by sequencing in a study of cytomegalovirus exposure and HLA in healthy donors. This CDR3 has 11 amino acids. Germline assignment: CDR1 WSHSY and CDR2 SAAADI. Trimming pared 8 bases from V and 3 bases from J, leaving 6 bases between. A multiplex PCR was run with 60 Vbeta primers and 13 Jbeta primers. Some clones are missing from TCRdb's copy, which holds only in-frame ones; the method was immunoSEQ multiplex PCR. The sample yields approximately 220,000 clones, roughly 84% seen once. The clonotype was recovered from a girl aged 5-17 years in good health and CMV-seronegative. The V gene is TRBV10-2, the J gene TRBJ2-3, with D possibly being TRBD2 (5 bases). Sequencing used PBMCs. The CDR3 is CASGSTDTQYF. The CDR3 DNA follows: TGCGCCAGCGGGAGTACAGATACGCAGTATTTT.